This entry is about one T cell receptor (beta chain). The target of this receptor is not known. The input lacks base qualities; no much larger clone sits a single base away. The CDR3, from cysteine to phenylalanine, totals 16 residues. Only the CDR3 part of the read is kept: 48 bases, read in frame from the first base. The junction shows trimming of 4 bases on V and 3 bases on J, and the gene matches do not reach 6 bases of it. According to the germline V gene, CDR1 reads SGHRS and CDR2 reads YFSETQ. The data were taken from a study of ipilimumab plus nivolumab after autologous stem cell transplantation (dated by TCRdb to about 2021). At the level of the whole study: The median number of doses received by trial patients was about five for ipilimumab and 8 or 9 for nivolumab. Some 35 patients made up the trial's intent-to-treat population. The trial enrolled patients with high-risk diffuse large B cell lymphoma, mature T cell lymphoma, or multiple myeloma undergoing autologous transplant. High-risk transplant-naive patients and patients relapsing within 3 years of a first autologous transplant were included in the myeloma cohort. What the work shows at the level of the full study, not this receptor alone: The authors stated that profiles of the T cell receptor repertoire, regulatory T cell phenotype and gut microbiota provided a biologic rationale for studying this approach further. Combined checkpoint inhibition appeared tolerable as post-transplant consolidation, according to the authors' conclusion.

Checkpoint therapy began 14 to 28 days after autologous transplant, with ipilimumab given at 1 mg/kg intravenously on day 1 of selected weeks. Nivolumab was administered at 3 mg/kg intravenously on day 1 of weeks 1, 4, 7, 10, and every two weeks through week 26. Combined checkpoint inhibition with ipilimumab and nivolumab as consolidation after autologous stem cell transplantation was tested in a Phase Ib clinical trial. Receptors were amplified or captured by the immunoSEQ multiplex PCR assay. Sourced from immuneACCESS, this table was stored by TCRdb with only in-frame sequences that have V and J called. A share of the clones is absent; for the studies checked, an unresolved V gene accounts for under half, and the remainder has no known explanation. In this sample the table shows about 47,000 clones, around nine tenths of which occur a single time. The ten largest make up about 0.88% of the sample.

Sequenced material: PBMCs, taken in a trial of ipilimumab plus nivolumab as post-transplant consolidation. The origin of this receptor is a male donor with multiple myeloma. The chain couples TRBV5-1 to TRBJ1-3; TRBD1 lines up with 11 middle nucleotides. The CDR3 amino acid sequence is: CASSPGQGGIGNTIYF. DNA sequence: TGCGCCAGCAGCCCGGGACAGGGGGGAATTGGAAACACCATATATTTT. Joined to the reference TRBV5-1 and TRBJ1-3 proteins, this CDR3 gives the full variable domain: KAGVTQTPRYLIKTRGQQVTLSCSPISGHRSVSWYQQTPGQGLQFLFEYFSETQRNKGNFPGRFSGRQFSNSRSEMNVSTLELGDSALYLCASSPGQGGIGNTIYFGEGSWLTVV.